The present TCR beta chain was sequenced within a study of T cells after yellow fever vaccination (dated by TCRdb to the late 2010s). About the full investigation: The SMART-Seq v4 Ultra Low Input RNA kit was used to prepare libraries from fractions with low cell numbers. Bulk PBMC replicates and cell subsets were isolated from blood drawn at multiple timepoints before and after both primary and secondary immunization. Two healthy male donors, one aged 18 to 29 and one aged 30 to 39 years, made up the cohort. To follow T-cell clones before and after both primary and booster YFV17D yellow fever vaccination, bulk TCR alpha and beta repertoires underwent longitudinal sequencing. Points the paper makes about the study in general: Compared with the primary T-cell response, the secondary T-cell response was faster but weaker, reaching its peak on day 5 rather than on day 15. Because abundant contaminating clonotypes from the bulk population could be contained in FACS-sorted repertoires, computational filtering was required. Because the study included only two donors, the extent to which the findings can be generalized is limited. Most clones expanded after primary vaccination (around 96% of CD4 and around nine tenths of CD8) were re-detected after the booster, suggesting that broad memory maintenance occurred. A small share of clonotypes occurred in both CD4 and CD8 compartments, likely arising from convergent recombination.

Trimming takes 4 bases off V and 0 bases off J; junction bases not matched to a gene: 14. The germline V gene specifies SGDLS as CDR1 and YYNGEE as CDR2. Including cysteine and phenylalanine, the CDR3 has 18 amino acids. Of all the DNA, just the CDR3 is kept, 54 bases in frame from base 1. Sequencing relied on an Illumina NovaSeq 6000. TCR cDNA was made using 5'RACE template switching, a step that added a universal primer site and unique molecular identifiers. Priming for cDNA synthesis came from both the TCR alpha and TCR beta constant segments. Libraries were amplified in two PCR steps, with sample barcodes and sequencing adapters added in the second step. Sequencing of the libraries was done on either Illumina HiSeq 2500 (2x100 bp) or NovaSeq (2x150 bp). The published analysis was carried out like this. Demultiplexing of reads and collapsing into UMI consensus sequences were performed with MIGEC, and V(D)J alignment was carried out with MiXCR. Using edgeR on replicate PBMC samples, clonotypes were called vaccine-responding if FDR was below 0.01 and the log2 fold change was above 5 up to day 15. CD4 or CD8 identity was assigned to each bulk clonotype according to whether the clonotype was present at higher abundance in the sequenced CD4 repertoire or the sequenced CD8 repertoire. TCRdb ran its own pipeline on the public reads, namely fastp trimming at Q25 and MiXCR clone calling, and kept in-frame beta chains. Every CDR3 protein is listed once, alongside the most common genes and DNA of its rows. Here the V and J calls rest on TCRdb's processing, not on the authors' analysis. For this sample the table gives fewer than 400,000 distinct CDR3 sequences, of which 9.5% to 12% were detected only once. The ten largest clonotypes hold less than 3.5% of the sample.

The treatment or condition tag for this specimen amounts to: live attenuated yellow fever vaccine strain. PBMCs were isolated from peripheral blood using a standard Ficoll-Paque protocol. Dynabeads CD4 and CD8 positive selection kits were used to isolate the CD4 and CD8 T-cell fractions. TriZol was used to extract RNA from bulk PBMCs, from CD4 and CD8 fractions, and from dextramer-positive and dextramer-negative fractions. The table lists this clonotype with a few counts. No antigen is known for it. No base-level quality is on record; no much larger clone is a single base apart. Sequencing was performed on CD4+ T cells sorted from PBMCs, taken 45 days after the yellow fever booster vaccination. In this chain, TRBV9 is recombined with TRBJ2-3; TRBD2 lines up with 7 middle nucleotides. The receptor comes from a man between 18 and 29 years old who received the YFV17D yellow fever vaccine. In nucleotides, the sequence is TGTGCCAGCAGCCCGAGAAAGACCGGGACTACCAGCACAGATACGCAGTATTTT. Translated, this gives CASSPRKTGTTSTDTQYF.